This is a list of T cell receptor beta chains from one sample in a study of cytomegalovirus exposure and HLA in healthy donors. TCRdb's table, derived via immunoSEQ multiplex PCR, lists solely in-frame clones and lacks some. The profile shows about 260,000 clones, around four fifths of them singletons. Specimen: PBMCs. These receptors all stem from a woman between 35 and 50 years old in good health and CMV-seropositive. CDR3s include the opening cysteine and the closing phenylalanine or tryptophan. Fields, in order: clone size, D gene, V gene, CDR3 length, J gene, CDR3 DNA, CDR3 protein. A D gene is named only where the DNA matches it firmly. Size values are once, few and many counts, or a class for expanded clones, and some rows have none.

clone_size: once; d_call: NA; v_call: TRBV6-1; cdr3_length: 13; j_call: TRBJ2-5; cdr3_nt: TGTGCCAGCACCTCGGACTTAAAAGAGACCCAGTACTTC; cdr3_aa: CASTSDLKETQYF
clone_size: NA; d_call: TRBD1; v_call: TRBV9; cdr3_length: 17; j_call: TRBJ1-1; cdr3_nt: TGTGCCAGCAGCGTAGTAAGGACAGGGGCGGTGAACACTGAAGCTTTCTTT; cdr3_aa: CASSVVRTGAVNTEAFF
clone_size: NA; d_call: NA; v_call: TRBV7-5; cdr3_length: 15; j_call: TRBJ2-1; cdr3_nt: TGTGTCAGAAGCGTACCGGGACTAGGGGACAATGAGCAGTTCTTC; cdr3_aa: CVRSVPGLGDNEQFF
clone_size: NA; d_call: TRBD1; v_call: TRBV4-2; cdr3_length: 15; j_call: TRBJ2-7; cdr3_nt: TGTGCCAGCAGTCAAGGGGACAGGGGAGACTACGAGCAGTACTTC; cdr3_aa: CASSQGDRGDYEQYF
clone_size: NA; d_call: NA; v_call: TRBV6-5; cdr3_length: 14; j_call: TRBJ1-2; cdr3_nt: TGTGCCAGCAGGCGAGGACAGCTTAACTATGGCTACACCTTC; cdr3_aa: CASRRGQLNYGYTF
clone_size: NA; d_call: TRBD1; v_call: TRBV7-2; cdr3_length: 15; j_call: TRBJ1-2; cdr3_nt: TGTGCCAGCAGCCCTCGGACAGGGAACGAATATGGCTACACCTTC; cdr3_aa: CASSPRTGNEYGYTF
clone_size: NA; d_call: NA; v_call: TRBV18; cdr3_length: 16; j_call: TRBJ2-7; cdr3_nt: TGTGCCAGCTCACCAAAAAATTCGGGACAAGGGCACGAGCAGTACTTC; cdr3_aa: CASSPKNSGQGHEQYF
clone_size: NA; d_call: TRBD1; v_call: TRBV27; cdr3_length: 14; j_call: TRBJ1-2; cdr3_nt: TGTGCCAGCAGTTCGACAGGGTATAACTATGGCTACACCTTC; cdr3_aa: CASSSTGYNYGYTF
clone_size: NA; d_call: TRBD2; v_call: TRBV5-1; cdr3_length: 16; j_call: TRBJ2-7; cdr3_nt: TGCGCCAGCAGCGGATCCGGGACTAGCGGGAGAATCGCGCAGTACTTC; cdr3_aa: CASSGSGTSGRIAQYF
clone_size: NA; d_call: TRBD2; v_call: TRBV19; cdr3_length: 19; j_call: TRBJ2-1; cdr3_nt: TGTGCCAGTAGGGTAGGACTAGTAGCGGGCTTGAGCTCCTACAATGAGCAGTTCTTC; cdr3_aa: CASRVGLVAGLSSYNEQFF
clone_size: NA; d_call: TRBD2; v_call: TRBV9; cdr3_length: 15; j_call: TRBJ2-3; cdr3_nt: TGTGCCAGCAGCGAACTAGCGGGGTACACAGATACGCAGTATTTT; cdr3_aa: CASSELAGYTDTQYF
clone_size: NA; d_call: NA; v_call: TRBV19; cdr3_length: 15; j_call: TRBJ2-7; cdr3_nt: TGTGCCAGTAGTATAGAAGGGGCTGCCTCCTACGAGCAGTACTTC; cdr3_aa: CASSIEGAASYEQYF
clone_size: NA; d_call: NA; v_call: TRBV29-1; cdr3_length: 13; j_call: TRBJ1-2; cdr3_nt: TGCAGCGTTGATGGCGGCCAGGGCGAAGGCTACACCTTC; cdr3_aa: CSVDGGQGEGYTF
clone_size: once; d_call: TRBD1; v_call: TRBV18; cdr3_length: 14; j_call: TRBJ1-6; cdr3_nt: TGTGCCAGCTCACAGGGACAGGGAAATTCACCCCTCCACTTT; cdr3_aa: CASSQGQGNSPLHF
clone_size: NA; d_call: NA; v_call: TRBV5-4; cdr3_length: 15; j_call: TRBJ2-3; cdr3_nt: TGTGCCAGCAGCTTGGCTCGCAGGGCCACAGATACGCAGTATTTT; cdr3_aa: CASSLARRATDTQYF
clone_size: NA; d_call: NA; v_call: TRBV7-8; cdr3_length: 17; j_call: TRBJ1-1; cdr3_nt: TGTGCCAGCAGCTTAGGTATTGGAGGGAACATGAACACTGAAGCTTTCTTT; cdr3_aa: CASSLGIGGNMNTEAFF
clone_size: few; d_call: TRBD1; v_call: TRBV2; cdr3_length: 14; j_call: TRBJ2-2; cdr3_nt: TGTGCCAGCAGTGTGGACAGGGCCACCGGGGAGCTGTTTTTT; cdr3_aa: CASSVDRATGELFF
clone_size: NA; d_call: TRBD2; v_call: TRBV6-1; cdr3_length: 15; j_call: TRBJ2-1; cdr3_nt: TGTGCCGCCGACGTAGCGGGAGGGTGGTACAATGAGCAGTTCTTC; cdr3_aa: CAADVAGGWYNEQFF
clone_size: NA; d_call: NA; v_call: TRBV7-2; cdr3_length: 15; j_call: TRBJ1-6; cdr3_nt: TGTGCCAGCAGCTTTGGGCAGGGTTTGGCTTCACCCCTCCACTTT; cdr3_aa: CASSFGQGLASPLHF
clone_size: NA; d_call: NA; v_call: TRBV18; cdr3_length: 14; j_call: TRBJ2-7; cdr3_nt: TGTGCCAGCTCCCCAGGCAGGGCCTCCTACGAGCAGTACTTC; cdr3_aa: CASSPGRASYEQYF
clone_size: NA; d_call: NA; v_call: TRBV29-1; cdr3_length: 12; j_call: TRBJ2-4; cdr3_nt: TGCAGCGTTGAAGCGGGCAAAAACATTCAGTACTTC; cdr3_aa: CSVEAGKNIQYF
clone_size: NA; d_call: NA; v_call: TRBV7-8; cdr3_length: 15; j_call: TRBJ2-1; cdr3_nt: TGTGCCAGCAGCTTACTGGCGGGAACCTACAATGAGCAGTTCTTC; cdr3_aa: CASSLLAGTYNEQFF
clone_size: NA; d_call: NA; v_call: TRBV4-1; cdr3_length: 16; j_call: TRBJ2-3; cdr3_nt: TGCGCCAGCAGCCAAGAAGGAGGGCCTAGCACAGATACGCAGTATTTT; cdr3_aa: CASSQEGGPSTDTQYF
clone_size: NA; d_call: TRBD2; v_call: TRBV5-1; cdr3_length: 18; j_call: TRBJ2-4; cdr3_nt: TGCGCCAGCAGCTTGGTCTCAAATAGCGGGAGGGGAAGAAACATTCAGTACTTC; cdr3_aa: CASSLVSNSGRGRNIQYF
clone_size: NA; d_call: NA; v_call: TRBV5-1; cdr3_length: 14; j_call: TRBJ1-1; cdr3_nt: TGCGCCAGCAGCTTGGGGACGGGGTACACTGAAGCTTTCTTT; cdr3_aa: CASSLGTGYTEAFF
clone_size: NA; d_call: TRBD2; v_call: TRBV7-2; cdr3_length: 16; j_call: TRBJ2-5; cdr3_nt: TGTGCCAGCAGCTTAACCCCTAGCGGGATACAAGAGACCCAGTACTTC; cdr3_aa: CASSLTPSGIQETQYF
clone_size: NA; d_call: TRBD2; v_call: TRBV7-2; cdr3_length: 17; j_call: TRBJ2-5; cdr3_nt: TGTGCCAGCAGCTTAGTTCGCCTAGCGGGAGCAGGCGAGACCCAGTACTTC; cdr3_aa: CASSLVRLAGAGETQYF
clone_size: NA; d_call: NA; v_call: TRBV7-2; cdr3_length: 14; j_call: TRBJ2-5; cdr3_nt: TGTGCCAGCAGCCCGGGTCCGTATAAAGAGACCCAGTACTTC; cdr3_aa: CASSPGPYKETQYF
clone_size: NA; d_call: NA; v_call: TRBV2; cdr3_length: 14; j_call: TRBJ1-1; cdr3_nt: TGTGCCAGCGCCGTGGAGAGGGGAGGCACTGAAGCTTTCTTT; cdr3_aa: CASAVERGGTEAFF
clone_size: NA; d_call: TRBD2; v_call: TRBV7-2; cdr3_length: 15; j_call: TRBJ2-5; cdr3_nt: TGTGCCAGTACCCGGACTAGCGGGAGGGGAGAGACCCAGTACTTC; cdr3_aa: CASTRTSGRGETQYF
clone_size: NA; d_call: TRBD2; v_call: TRBV6-6; cdr3_length: 15; j_call: TRBJ2-1; cdr3_nt: TGTGCCAGCACCAGGGGGACTAGCGGGAGAGATGAGCAGTTCTTC; cdr3_aa: CASTRGTSGRDEQFF
clone_size: NA; d_call: NA; v_call: TRBV28; cdr3_length: 12; j_call: TRBJ1-1; cdr3_nt: TGTGCCAGCAGCCTACAGGGCACTGAAGCTTTCTTT; cdr3_aa: CASSLQGTEAFF
clone_size: NA; d_call: TRBD2; v_call: TRBV28; cdr3_length: 17; j_call: TRBJ2-7; cdr3_nt: TGTGCCAGCAGTTTATCTATTTCCGGGACTAGCGGTTACGAGCAGTACTTC; cdr3_aa: CASSLSISGTSGYEQYF